This paragraph reports one T cell receptor beta chain. Its antigen is currently unknown. The data originate from a study of cytomegalovirus exposure and HLA in healthy donors. Study-level results: In a later analysis, parvovirus B19, influenza, CMV and Epstein-Barr virus appeared linked to several top co-occurrence clusters. Altogether, 150 to 200 TCR beta chains were recorded as cytomegalovirus-associated. It was reported that TCR beta sequences correctly inferred the HLA-A and HLA-B alleles for most subjects. A later look showed TCR association rates differing by HLA locus, highest for DRB1 and lowest for HLA-C.

The primer mix had 60 Vbeta and 13 Jbeta primers. Data came from immunoSEQ multiplex PCR; TCRdb stores just in-frame clones and leaves some out. The sample shows 150,000 to 200,000 clones, under 80% of them seen only once. Germline V gives CDR1 MGHRA, CDR2 YSYEKL. V lost 2 bases and J lost 3, with 10 bases in between. The CDR3 runs 14 residues. The specimen sequenced was PBMCs. The receptor comes from a man aged 35-49 years in good health and CMV-seronegative. The chain employs TRBV4-1 and TRBJ2-5; D remains unclear. In nucleotides, the CDR3 is TGCGCCAGCAGCCAAATTGCTAGGAAAGAGACCCAGTACTTC. Translation: CASSQIARKETQYF.